This is a list of T cell receptor beta chains from one sample in a study of response to subunit inactivated influenza vaccine. TCRdb analysed the RT-PCR reads with MiXCR anew, one entry per CDR3 protein. The sample holds about 700,000 distinct CDR3 sequences, about 14% seen once. The sample was PBMCs from blood, taken 14 to 15 days before vaccination. These receptors were collected from a man over 45 who received an inactivated influenza vaccine. Both conserved end residues are part of each CDR3. D genes are given only for firm matches. Not all rows give a size; the values are once, few, many and, for expanded clones, a class.

d_call,v_call,cdr3_length,j_call,clone_size,cdr3_nt,cdr3_aa
TRBD2,TRBV14,16,TRBJ2-3,few,TGTGCCAGCAGCCTTAGCGGGGGCCCAGCCACAGATACGCAGTATTTT,CASSLSGGPATDTQYF
TRBD2,TRBV6-2/TRBV6-3,17,TRBJ2-3,-,TGTGCCAGCAGTTACCGGGGAGCGGGGGAGTTCACAGATACGCAGTATTTT,CASSYRGAGEFTDTQYF
-,TRBV12-3/TRBV12-4,14,TRBJ1-3,few,TGTGCCAGCAGTTCCCAGCTAGCTGGAAACACCATATATTTT,CASSSQLAGNTIYF
TRBD2,TRBV25-1,16,TRBJ2-3,-,TGTGCCAGCAGTGAATGGGGTAGCGGGGTAGGAGATACGCAGTATTTT,CASSEWGSGVGDTQYF
-,TRBV3-1,15,TRBJ2-1,-,TGTGCCAGCAGCCCCGGACCCGGCTCCTACAATGAGCAGTTCTTC,CASSPGPGSYNEQFF
-,TRBV24-1,13,TRBJ2-1,-,TGTGCCACCAGTGATTTTAAAGTAAATGAGCAGTTCTTC,CATSDFKVNEQFF
-,TRBV6-2/TRBV6-3,14,TRBJ1-6,many,TGTGCCAGCAGTTCTCAACAGGGTGTTTCACCCCTCCACTTT,CASSSQQGVSPLHF
-,TRBV19,14,TRBJ2-5,few,TGTGCCAGTAGCCAGGACAGCGACCAAGAGACCCAGTACTTC,CASSQDSDQETQYF
-,TRBV7-9,15,TRBJ2-5,-,TGTGCCAGCAGCTTTACCTCTGAGGCCCCGGAGACCCAGTACTTC,CASSFTSEAPETQYF
-,TRBV28,13,TRBJ2-7,few,TGTGCCAGCAGGAATTGGCAGACCTACGAGCAGTACTTC,CASRNWQTYEQYF
-,TRBV5-6,12,TRBJ1-2,many,TGTGCCAGCAGCCCTCGTTCCTATGGCTACACCTTC,CASSPRSYGYTF
-,TRBV28,14,TRBJ1-4,few,TGTGCCAGCAGTCCGGCCGGGCCTTGGGAAAAACTGTTTTTT,CASSPAGPWEKLFF
-,TRBV18,15,TRBJ2-1,-,TGTGCCAGCTCGCTACTTCCCCCGGGGCTAGGTGAGCAGTTCTTC,CASSLLPPGLGEQFF